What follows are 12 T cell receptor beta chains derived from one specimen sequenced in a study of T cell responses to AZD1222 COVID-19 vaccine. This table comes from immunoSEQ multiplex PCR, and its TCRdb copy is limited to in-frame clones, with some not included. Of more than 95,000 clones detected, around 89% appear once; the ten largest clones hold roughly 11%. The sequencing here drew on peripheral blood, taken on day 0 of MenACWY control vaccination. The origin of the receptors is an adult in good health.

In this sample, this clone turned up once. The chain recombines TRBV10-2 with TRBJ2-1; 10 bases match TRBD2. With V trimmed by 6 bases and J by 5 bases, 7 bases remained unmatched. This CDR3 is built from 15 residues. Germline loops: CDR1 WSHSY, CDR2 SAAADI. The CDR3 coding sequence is TGCGCCAGCAGGACCGGGACTAGCGTCCACAATGAGCAGTTCTTC. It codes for CASRTGTSVHNEQFF.

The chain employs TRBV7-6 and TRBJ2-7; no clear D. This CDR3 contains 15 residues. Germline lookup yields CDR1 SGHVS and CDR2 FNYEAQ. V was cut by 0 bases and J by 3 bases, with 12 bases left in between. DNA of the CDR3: TGTGCCAGCAGCTTAGCGGCGTCCCCTCGCTACGAGCAGTACTTC. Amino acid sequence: CASSLAASPRYEQYF.

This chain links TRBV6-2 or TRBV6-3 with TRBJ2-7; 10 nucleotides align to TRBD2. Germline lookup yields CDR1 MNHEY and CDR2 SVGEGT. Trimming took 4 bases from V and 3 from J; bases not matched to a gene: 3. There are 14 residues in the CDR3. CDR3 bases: TGTGCCAGCAGTTTCAGCGGGAGGGGCTACGAGCAGTACTTC. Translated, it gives CASSFSGRGYEQYF.

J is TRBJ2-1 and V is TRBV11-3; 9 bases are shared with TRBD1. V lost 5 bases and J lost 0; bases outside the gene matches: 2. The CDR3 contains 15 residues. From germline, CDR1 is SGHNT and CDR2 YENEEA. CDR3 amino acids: CASSGTGSSYNEQFF. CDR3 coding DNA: TGTGCCAGCAGCGGGACAGGGAGCTCCTACAATGAGCAGTTCTTC.

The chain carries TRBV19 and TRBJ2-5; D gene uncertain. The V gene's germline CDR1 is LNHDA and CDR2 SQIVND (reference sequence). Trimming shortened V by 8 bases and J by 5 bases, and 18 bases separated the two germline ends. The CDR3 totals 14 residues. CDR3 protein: CASSLGSSRETQYF. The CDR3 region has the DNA TGTGCCAGTTCCCTGGGGTCCAGTCGGGAGACCCAGTACTTC.

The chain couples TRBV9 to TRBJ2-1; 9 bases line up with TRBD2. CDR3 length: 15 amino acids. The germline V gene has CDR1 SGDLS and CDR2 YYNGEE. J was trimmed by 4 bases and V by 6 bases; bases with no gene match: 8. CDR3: CASTLAGDRYNEQFF. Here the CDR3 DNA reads TGTGCCAGCACCTTAGCGGGAGATAGGTACAATGAGCAGTTCTTC.

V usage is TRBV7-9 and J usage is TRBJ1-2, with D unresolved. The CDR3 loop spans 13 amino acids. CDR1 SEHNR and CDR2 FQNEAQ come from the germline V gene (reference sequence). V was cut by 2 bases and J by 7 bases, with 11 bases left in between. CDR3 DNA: TGTGCCAGCAGCTTACAGGTCGAGAGTGGCTACACCTTC. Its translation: CASSLQVESGYTF.

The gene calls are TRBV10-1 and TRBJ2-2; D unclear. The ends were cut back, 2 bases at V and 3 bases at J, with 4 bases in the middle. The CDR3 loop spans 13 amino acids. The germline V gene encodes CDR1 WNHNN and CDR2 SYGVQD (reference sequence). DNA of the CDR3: TGCGCCAGCAGTGAGGTTTACACCGGGGAGCTGTTTTTT. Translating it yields CASSEVYTGELFF.

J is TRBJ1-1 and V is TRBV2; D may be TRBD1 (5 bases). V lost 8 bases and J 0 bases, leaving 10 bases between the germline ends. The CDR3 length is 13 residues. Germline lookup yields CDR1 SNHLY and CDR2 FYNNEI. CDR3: CASGGHMNTEAFF. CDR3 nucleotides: TGTGCCAGCGGAGGACACATGAACACTGAAGCTTTCTTT.

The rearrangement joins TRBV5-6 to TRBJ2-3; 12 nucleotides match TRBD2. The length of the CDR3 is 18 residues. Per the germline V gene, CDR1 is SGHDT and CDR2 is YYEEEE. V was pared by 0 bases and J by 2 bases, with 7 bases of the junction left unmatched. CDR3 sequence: CASSLVIRTSGNTDTQYF. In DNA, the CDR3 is TGTGCCAGCAGCTTGGTTATTAGGACTAGCGGGAACACAGATACGCAGTATTTT.

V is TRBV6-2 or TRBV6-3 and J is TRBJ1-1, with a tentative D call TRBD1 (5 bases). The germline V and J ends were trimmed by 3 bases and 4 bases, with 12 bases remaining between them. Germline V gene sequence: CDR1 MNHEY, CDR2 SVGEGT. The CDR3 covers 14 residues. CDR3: CASSYSGFSTEAFF. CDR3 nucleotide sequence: TGTGCCAGCAGTTATTCAGGGTTTTCCACTGAAGCTTTCTTT.

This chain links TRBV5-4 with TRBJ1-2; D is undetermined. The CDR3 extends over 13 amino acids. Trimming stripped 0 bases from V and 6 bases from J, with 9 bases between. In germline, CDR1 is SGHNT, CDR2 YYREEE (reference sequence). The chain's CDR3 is CASSLGPRDGYTF. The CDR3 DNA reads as TGTGCCAGCAGCTTGGGCCCCCGGGATGGCTACACCTTC.